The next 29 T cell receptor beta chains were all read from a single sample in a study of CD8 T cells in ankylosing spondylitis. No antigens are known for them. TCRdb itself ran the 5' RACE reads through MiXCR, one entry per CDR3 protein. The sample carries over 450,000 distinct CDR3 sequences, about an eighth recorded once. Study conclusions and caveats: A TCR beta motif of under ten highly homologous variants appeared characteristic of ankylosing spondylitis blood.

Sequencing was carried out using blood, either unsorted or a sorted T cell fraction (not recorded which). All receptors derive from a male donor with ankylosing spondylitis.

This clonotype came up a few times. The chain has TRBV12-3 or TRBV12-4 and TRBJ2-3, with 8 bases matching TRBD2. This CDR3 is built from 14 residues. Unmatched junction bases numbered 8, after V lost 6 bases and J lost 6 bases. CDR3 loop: CASSLSGRVDTQYF. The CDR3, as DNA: TGTGCCAGCAGCCTCAGCGGGAGAGTTGATACGCAGTATTTT.

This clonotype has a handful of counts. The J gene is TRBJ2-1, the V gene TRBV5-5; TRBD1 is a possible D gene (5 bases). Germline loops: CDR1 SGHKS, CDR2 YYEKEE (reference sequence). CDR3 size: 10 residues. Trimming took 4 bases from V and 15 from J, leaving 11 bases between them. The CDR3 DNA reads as TGTGCCAGCAGCAACAGGAGCTGGTTCTTC. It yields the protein CASSNRSWFF.

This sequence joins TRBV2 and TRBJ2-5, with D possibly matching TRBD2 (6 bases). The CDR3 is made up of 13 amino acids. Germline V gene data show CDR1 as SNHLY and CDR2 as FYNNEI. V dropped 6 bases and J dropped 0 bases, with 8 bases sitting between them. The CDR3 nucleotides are TGTGCCAGCAGGCGGGACCACCAAGAGACCCAGTACTTC. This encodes CASRRDHQETQYF.

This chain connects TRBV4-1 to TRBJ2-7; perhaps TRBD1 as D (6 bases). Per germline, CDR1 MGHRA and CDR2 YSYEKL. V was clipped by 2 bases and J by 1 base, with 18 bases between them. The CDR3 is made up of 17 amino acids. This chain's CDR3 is CASSQLYGDTSSYEQYF. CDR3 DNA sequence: TGCGCCAGCAGCCAACTTTACGGGGACACCTCTTCCTACGAGCAGTACTTC.

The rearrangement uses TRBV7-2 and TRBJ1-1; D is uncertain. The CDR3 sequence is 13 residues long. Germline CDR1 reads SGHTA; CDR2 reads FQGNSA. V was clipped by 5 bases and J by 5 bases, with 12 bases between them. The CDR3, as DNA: TGTGCCAGCAGCCCCAAACCGGGGACTGAAGCTTTCTTT. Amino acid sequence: CASSPKPGTEAFF. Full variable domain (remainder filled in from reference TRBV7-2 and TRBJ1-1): GAGVSQSPSNKVTEKGKDVELRCDPISGHTALYWYRQSLGQGLEFLIYFQGNSAPDKSGLPSDRFSAERTGGSVSTLTIQRTQQEDSAVYLCASSPKPGTEAFFGQGTRLTVV.

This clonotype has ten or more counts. CDR3 bases: TGTGCCAGCAGTGAGACCGCTGGTTGGTCACCCCTCCACTTT. Translation: CASSETAGWSPLHF. The V gene is TRBV12-3 or TRBV12-4, the J gene TRBJ1-6; D is undetermined. Deletions cut 5 bases from V and 10 bases from J, with 15 bases between. The CDR3 is 14 amino acids.

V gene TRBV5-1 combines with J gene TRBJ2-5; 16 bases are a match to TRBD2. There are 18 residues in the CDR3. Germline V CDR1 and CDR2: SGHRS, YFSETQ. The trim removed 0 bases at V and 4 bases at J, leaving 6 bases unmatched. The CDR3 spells CASSLEGLAGGLSETQYF. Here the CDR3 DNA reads TGCGCCAGCAGCTTGGAGGGACTAGCGGGAGGGTTGTCAGAGACCCAGTACTTC. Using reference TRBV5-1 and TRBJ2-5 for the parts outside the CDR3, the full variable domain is KAGVTQTPRYLIKTRGQQVTLSCSPISGHRSVSWYQQTPGQGLQFLFEYFSETQRNKGNFPGRFSGRQFSNSRSEMNVSTLELGDSALYLCASSLEGLAGGLSETQYFGPGTRLLVL.

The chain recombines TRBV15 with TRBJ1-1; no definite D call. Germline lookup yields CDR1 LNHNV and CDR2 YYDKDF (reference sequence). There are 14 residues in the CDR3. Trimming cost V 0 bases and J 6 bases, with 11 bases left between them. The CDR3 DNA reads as TGTGCCACCAGCAGAGATAGGGCCCTCTCTGAAGCTTTCTTT. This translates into CATSRDRALSEAFF.

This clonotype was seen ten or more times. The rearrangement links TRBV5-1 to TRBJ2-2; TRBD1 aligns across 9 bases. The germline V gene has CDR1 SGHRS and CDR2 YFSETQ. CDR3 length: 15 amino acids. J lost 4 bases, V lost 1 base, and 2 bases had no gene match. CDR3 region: CASSLTQGATGELFF. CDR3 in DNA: TGCGCCAGCAGCTTGACACAGGGGGCCACCGGGGAGCTGTTTTTT.

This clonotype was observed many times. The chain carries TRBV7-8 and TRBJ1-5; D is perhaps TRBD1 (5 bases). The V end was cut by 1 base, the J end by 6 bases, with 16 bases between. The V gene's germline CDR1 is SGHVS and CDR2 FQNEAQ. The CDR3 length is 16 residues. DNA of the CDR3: TGTGCCAGCAGCTTAGGGGAGGGGATGAGGGGTCAGCCCCAGCATTTT. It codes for CASSLGEGMRGQPQHF. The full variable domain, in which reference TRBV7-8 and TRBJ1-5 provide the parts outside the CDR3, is GAGVSQSPRYKVAKRGQDVALRCDPISGHVSLFWYQQALGQGPEFLTYFQNEAQLDKSGLPSDRFFAERPEGSVSTLKIQRTQQEDSAVYLCASSLGEGMRGQPQHFGDGTRLSIL.

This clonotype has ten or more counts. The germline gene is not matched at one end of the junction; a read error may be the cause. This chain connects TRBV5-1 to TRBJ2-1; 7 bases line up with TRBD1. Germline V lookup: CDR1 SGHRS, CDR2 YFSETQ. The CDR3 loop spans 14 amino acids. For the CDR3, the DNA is TGTGCCAGCAGCCGGGACAGCTCCTACAATGAGCAGTTCTTC. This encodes CASSRDSSYNEQFF. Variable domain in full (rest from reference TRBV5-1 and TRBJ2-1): KAGVTQTPRYLIKTRGQQVTLSCSPISGHRSVSWYQQTPGQGLQFLFEYFSETQRNKGNFPGRFSGRQFSNSRSEMNVSTLELGDSALYLCASSRDSSYNEQFFGPGTRLTVL.

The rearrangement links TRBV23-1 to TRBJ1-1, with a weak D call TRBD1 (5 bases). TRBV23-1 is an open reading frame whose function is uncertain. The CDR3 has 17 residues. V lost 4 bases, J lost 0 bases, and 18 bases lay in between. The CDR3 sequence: CASSRLPWGSLNTEAFF. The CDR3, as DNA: TGCGCCAGCAGTCGACTTCCCTGGGGCAGTTTGAACACTGAAGCTTTCTTT.

Written as DNA, the CDR3 is TGTGCCAGCAGCCACGGACTAGCGGGAGACTTGGAGACCCAGTACTTC. It is translated as CASSHGLAGDLETQYF. V usage is TRBV3-1 and J usage is TRBJ2-5; 13 positions match TRBD2. Trimming cost V 3 bases and J 5 bases; bases outside gene matches: 6. Germline assignment: CDR1 LGHDT and CDR2 YNNKEL (reference sequence). There are 16 residues in the CDR3.

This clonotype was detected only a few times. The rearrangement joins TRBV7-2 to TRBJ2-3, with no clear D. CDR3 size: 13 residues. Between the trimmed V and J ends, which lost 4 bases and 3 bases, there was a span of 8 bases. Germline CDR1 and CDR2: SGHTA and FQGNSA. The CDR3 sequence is CASSSEKTDTQYF. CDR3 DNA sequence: TGTGCCAGCAGCTCCGAGAAAACAGATACGCAGTATTTT.

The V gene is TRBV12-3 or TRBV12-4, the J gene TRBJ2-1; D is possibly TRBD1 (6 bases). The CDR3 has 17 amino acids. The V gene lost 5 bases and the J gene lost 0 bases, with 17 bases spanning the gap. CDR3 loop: CASSQRTVGGSYNEQFF. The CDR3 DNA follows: TGTGCCAGCAGTCAAAGGACAGTTGGGGGCTCCTACAATGAGCAGTTCTTC.

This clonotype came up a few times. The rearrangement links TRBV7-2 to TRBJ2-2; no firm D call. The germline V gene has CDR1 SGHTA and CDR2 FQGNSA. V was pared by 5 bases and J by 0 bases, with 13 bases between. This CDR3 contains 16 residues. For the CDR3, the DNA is TGTGCCAGCAGCCCGACTGTGGCATCGAACACCGGGGAGCTGTTTTTT. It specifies CASSPTVASNTGELFF.

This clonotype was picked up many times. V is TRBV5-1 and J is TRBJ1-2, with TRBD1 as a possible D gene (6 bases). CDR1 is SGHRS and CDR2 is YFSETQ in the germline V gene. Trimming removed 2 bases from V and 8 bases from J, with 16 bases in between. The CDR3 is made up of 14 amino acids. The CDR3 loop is CASSFVGDIVGYTF. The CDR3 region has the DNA TGCGCCAGCAGCTTTGTGGGGGACATCGTAGGCTACACCTTC. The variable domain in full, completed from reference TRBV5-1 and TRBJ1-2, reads KAGVTQTPRYLIKTRGQQVTLSCSPISGHRSVSWYQQTPGQGLQFLFEYFSETQRNKGNFPGRFSGRQFSNSRSEMNVSTLELGDSALYLCASSFVGDIVGYTFGSGTRLTVV.

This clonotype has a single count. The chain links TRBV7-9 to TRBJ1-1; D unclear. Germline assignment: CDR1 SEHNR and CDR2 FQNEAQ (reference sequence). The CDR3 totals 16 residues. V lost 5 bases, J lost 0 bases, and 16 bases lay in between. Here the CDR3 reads CASSPYTSEMNTEAFF. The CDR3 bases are TGTGCCAGCAGCCCCTACACATCTGAGATGAACACTGAAGCTTTCTTT.

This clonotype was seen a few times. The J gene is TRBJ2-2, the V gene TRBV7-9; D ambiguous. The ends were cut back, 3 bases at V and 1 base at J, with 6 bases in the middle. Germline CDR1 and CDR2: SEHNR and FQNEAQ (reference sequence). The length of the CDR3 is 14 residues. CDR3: CASSFDMNTGELFF. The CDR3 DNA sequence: TGTGCCAGCAGCTTCGACATGAACACCGGGGAGCTGTTTTTT.

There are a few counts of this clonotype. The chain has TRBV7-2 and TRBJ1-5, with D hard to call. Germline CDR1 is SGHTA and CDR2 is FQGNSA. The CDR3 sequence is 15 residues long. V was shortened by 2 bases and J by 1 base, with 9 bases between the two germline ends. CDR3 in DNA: TGTGCCAGCAGCTTATACCCGGCGAGCAATCAGCCCCAGCATTTT. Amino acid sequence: CASSLYPASNQPQHF.

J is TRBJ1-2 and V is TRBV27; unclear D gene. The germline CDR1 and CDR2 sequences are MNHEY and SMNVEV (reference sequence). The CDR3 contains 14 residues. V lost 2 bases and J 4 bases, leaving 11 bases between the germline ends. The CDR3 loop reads CASSLRGATYGYTF. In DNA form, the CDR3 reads TGTGCCAGCAGTTTACGGGGTGCAACCTATGGCTACACCTTC.

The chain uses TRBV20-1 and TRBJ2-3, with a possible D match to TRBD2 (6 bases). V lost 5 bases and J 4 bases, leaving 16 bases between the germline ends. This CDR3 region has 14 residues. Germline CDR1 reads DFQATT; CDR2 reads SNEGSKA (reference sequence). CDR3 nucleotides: TGCAGTGCTCGTCTGCGGGATAACGCAGATACGCAGTATTTT. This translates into CSARLRDNADTQYF.

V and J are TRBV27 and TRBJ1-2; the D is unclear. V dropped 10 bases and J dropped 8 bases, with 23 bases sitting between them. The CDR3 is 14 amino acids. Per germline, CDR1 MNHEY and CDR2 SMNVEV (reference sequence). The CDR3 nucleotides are TGTGCCACCACGGACCGTTTGGAGGTCAACGGCTACACCTTC. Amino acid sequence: CATTDRLEVNGYTF.

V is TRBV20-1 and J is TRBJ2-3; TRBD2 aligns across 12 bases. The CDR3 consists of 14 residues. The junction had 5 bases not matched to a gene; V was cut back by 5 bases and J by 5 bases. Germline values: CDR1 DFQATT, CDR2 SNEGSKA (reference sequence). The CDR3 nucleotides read TGCAGTGCTTTGTCTAGCGGGGGGGTAGATACGCAGTATTTT. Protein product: CSALSSGGVDTQYF.

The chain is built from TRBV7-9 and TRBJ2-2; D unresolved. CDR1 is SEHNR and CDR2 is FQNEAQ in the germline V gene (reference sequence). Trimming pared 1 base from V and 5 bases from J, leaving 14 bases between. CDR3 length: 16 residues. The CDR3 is CASSLDPPAETGELFF. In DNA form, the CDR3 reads TGTGCCAGCAGCTTAGATCCCCCGGCGGAAACCGGGGAGCTGTTTTTT.

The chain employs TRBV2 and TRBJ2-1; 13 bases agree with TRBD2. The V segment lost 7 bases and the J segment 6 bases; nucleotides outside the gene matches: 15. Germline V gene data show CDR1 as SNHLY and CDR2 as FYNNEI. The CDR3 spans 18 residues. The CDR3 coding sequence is TGTGCCAGCATCCTTTACCCCCGACTAGCGGGAGGTCTCAATGAGCAGTTCTTC. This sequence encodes CASILYPRLAGGLNEQFF. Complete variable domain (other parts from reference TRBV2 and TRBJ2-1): EPEVTQTPSHQVTQMGQEVILRCVPISNHLYFYWYRQILGQKVEFLVSFYNNEISEKSEIFDDQFSVERPDGSNFTLKIRSTKLEDSAMYFCASILYPRLAGGLNEQFFGPGTRLTVL.

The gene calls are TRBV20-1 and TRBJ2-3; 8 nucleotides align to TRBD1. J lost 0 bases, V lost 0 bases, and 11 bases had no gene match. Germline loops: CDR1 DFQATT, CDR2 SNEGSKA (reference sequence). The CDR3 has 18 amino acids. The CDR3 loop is CSARDPSTGGSSTDTQYF. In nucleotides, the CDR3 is TGCAGTGCTAGAGATCCCTCTACAGGGGGTTCTAGCACAGATACGCAGTATTTT.

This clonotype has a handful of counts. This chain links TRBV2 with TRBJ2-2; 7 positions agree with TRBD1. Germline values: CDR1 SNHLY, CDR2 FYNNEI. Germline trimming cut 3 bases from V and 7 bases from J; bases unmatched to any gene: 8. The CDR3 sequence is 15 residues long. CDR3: CASSEARGPIGELFF. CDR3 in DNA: TGTGCCAGCAGTGAGGCTAGGGGGCCAATCGGGGAGCTGTTTTTT.

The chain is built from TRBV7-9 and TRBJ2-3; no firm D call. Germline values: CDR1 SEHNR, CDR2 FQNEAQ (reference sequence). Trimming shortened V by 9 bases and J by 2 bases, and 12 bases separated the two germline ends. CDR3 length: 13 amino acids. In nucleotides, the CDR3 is TGTGCCAGTGATATTCAATCCACAGATACGCAGTATTTT. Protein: CASDIQSTDTQYF.